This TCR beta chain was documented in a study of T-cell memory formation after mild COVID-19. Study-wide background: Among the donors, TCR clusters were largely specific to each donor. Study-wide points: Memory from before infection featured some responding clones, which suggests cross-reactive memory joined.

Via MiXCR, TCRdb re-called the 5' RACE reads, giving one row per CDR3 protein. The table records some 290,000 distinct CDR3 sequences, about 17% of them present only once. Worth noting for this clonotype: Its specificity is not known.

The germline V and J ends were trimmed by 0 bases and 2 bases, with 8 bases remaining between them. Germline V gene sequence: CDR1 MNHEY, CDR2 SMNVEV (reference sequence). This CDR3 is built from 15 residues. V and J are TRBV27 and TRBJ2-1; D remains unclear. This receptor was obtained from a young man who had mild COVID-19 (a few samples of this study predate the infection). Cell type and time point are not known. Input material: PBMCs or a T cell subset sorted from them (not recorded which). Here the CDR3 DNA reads TGTGCCAGCAGTTTATCCCCGGGCCCCTACAATGAGCAGTTCTTC. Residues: CASSLSPGPYNEQFF.